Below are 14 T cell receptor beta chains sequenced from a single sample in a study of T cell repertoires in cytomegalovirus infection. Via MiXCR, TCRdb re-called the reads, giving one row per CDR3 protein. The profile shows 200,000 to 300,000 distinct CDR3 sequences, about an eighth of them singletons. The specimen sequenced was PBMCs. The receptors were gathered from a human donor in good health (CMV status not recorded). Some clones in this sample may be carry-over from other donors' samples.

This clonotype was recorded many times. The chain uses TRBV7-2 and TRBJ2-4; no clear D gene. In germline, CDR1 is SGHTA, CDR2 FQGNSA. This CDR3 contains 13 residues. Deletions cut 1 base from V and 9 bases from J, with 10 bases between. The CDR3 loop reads CASSLVPLAIQYF. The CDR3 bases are TGTGCCAGCAGCTTAGTTCCCTTGGCCATTCAGTACTTC.

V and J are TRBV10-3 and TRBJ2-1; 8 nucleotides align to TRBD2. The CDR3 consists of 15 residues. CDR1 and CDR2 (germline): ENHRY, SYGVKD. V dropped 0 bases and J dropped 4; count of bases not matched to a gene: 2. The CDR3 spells CAISESGGRYNEQFF. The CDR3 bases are TGTGCCATCAGTGAGTCTGGCGGGAGGTACAATGAGCAGTTCTTC.

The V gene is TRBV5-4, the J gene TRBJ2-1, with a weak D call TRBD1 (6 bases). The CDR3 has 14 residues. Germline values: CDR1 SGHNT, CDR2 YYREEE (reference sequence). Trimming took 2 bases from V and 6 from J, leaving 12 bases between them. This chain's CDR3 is CASSLRDITNEQFF. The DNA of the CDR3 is TGTGCCAGCAGCTTAAGGGACATTACCAATGAGCAGTTCTTC.

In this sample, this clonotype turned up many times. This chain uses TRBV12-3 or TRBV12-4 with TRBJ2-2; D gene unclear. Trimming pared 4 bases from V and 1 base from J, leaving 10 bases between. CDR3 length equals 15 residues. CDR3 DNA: TGTGCCAGCAGTTCCTCCTCTTGGAACACCGGGGAGCTGTTTTTT. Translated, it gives CASSSSSWNTGELFF.

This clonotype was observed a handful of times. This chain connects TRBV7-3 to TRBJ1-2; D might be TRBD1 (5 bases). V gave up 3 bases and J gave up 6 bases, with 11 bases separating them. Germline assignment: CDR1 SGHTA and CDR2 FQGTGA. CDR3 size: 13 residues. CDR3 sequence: CASSLGQGHGYTF. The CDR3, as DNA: TGTGCCAGCAGCTTGGGGCAGGGACATGGCTACACCTTC.

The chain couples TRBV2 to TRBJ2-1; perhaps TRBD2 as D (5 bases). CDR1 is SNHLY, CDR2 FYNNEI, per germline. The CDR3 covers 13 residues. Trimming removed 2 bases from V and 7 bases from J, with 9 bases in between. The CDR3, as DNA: TGTGCCAGCAGTGAACTCCGGGAAAATGAGCAGTTCTTC. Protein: CASSELRENEQFF.

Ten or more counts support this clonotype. The CDR3 protein is CARGTPNTEAFF. CDR3 nucleotides: TGTGCCAGAGGGACGCCCAACACTGAAGCTTTCTTT. The chain has TRBV2 and TRBJ1-1; perhaps TRBD1 as D (5 bases). The germline V gene encodes CDR1 SNHLY and CDR2 FYNNEI. V shed 9 bases and J shed 2 bases, with 10 bases lying between them. The CDR3 has 12 residues.

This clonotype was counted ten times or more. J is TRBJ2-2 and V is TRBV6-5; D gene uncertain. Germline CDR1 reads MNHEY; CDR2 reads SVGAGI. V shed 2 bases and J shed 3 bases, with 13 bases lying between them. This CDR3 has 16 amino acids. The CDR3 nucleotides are TGTGCCAGCAGTTACGGGTCCGGGTCGGACACCGGGGAGCTGTTTTTT. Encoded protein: CASSYGSGSDTGELFF.

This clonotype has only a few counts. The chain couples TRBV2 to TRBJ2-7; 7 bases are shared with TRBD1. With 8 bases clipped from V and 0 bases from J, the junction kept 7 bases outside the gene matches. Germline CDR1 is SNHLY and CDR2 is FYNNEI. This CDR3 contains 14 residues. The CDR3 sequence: CASLTGTVSYEQYF. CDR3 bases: TGTGCCAGCTTGACCGGGACAGTCTCCTACGAGCAGTACTTC.

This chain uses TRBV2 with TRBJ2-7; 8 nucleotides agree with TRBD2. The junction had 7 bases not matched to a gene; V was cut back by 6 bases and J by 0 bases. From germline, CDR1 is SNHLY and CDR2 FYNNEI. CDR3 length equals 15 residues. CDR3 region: CASRDLAGHSYEQYF. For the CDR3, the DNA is TGTGCCAGCAGGGACCTAGCGGGCCACTCCTACGAGCAGTACTTC.

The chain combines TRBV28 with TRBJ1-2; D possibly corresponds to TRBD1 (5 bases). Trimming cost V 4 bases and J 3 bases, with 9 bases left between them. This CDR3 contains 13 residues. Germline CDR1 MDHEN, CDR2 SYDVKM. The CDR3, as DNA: TGTGCCAGCAGTTGGGGGGAGCACTATGGCTACACCTTC. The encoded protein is CASSWGEHYGYTF.

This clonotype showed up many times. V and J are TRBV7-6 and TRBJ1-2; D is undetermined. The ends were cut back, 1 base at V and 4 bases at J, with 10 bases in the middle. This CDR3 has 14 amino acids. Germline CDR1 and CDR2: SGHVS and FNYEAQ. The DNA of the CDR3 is TGTGCCAGCAGCTTAGGGCTTAGCGGCTATGGCTACACCTTC. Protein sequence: CASSLGLSGYGYTF.

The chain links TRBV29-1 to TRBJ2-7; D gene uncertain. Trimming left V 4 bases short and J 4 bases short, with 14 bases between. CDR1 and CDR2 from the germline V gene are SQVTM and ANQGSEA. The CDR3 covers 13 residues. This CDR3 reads CSVVGRPGYEQYF. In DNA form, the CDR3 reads TGCAGCGTTGTGGGCCGACCTGGATACGAGCAGTACTTC.

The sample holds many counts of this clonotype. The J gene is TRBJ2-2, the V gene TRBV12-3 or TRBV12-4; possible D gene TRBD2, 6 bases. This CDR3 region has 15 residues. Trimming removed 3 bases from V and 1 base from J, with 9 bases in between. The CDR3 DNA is TGTGCCAGCAGTTTCGGGGGTTTGAACACCGGGGAGCTGTTTTTT. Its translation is CASSFGGLNTGELFF.